This entry lists 18 T cell receptor beta chains sequenced from one sample in a study of T cell responses to AZD1222 COVID-19 vaccine. Profiled with immunoSEQ multiplex PCR; TCRdb holds only in-frame clones, not every one. The data hold around 180,000 clones, with 85% to 90% observed a single time. The specimen was peripheral blood, collected on day 0 of AZD1222 vaccination. These receptors all stem from an adult in good health.

The V call is TRBV3-1 (or the pseudogene TRBV3-2), the J call TRBJ1-2; D not certain. This CDR3 comprises 16 residues. The V gene lost 0 bases and the J gene lost 3 bases, with 14 bases spanning the gap. In germline, CDR1 is LGHDT, CDR2 YNNKEL (reference sequence). The CDR3 DNA is TGTGCCAGCAGCCAAGAAGCCTTAGGAAGGGACTATGGCTACACCTTC. It translates to CASSQEALGRDYGYTF.

The V gene is TRBV5-6, the J gene TRBJ2-7, with unresolved D. This CDR3 has 13 residues. Germline CDR1 and CDR2: SGHDT and YYEEEE. The V end was cut by 4 bases, the J end by 0 bases, with 8 bases between. CDR3: CASSPPSSYEQYF. CDR3 coding DNA: TGTGCCAGCAGCCCTCCGAGCTCCTACGAGCAGTACTTC.

The chain has TRBV30 and TRBJ2-7; weak D call: TRBD1 (6 bases). The CDR3 spans 13 residues. The germline gives CDR1 GTSNPN, CDR2 SVGIG (reference sequence). Trimming pared 1 base from V and 7 bases from J, leaving 14 bases between. CDR3 DNA sequence: TGTGCCTGGAGTGAGGGGGTAACGAGGGAGCAGTACTTC. Amino acids: CAWSEGVTREQYF.

A note on this clone: One junction end does not reproduce the germline sequence, and a read error may be involved. The chain links TRBV7-7 to TRBJ1-1; TRBD1 matches 8 bases. The germline gives CDR1 SSHAT, CDR2 FNYEAQ (reference sequence). The CDR3 covers 22 residues. The CDR3 sequence: CASSRLVSSTGVNPRMNTEAFF. The DNA for the CDR3 is TGTGCTAGCAGCCGACTAGTTTCATCGACAGGGGTTAACCCTCGAATGAACACTGAAGCTTTCTTT.

The genes are TRBV5-1 and TRBJ1-3; TRBD1 aligns across 11 bases. The CDR3 is 16 residues long. Germline CDR1 SGHRS, CDR2 YFSETQ. J lost 8 bases, V lost 0 bases, and 7 bases had no gene match. CDR3 sequence: CASSLAWTGGVDTIYF. The CDR3 bases are TGCGCCAGCAGCTTGGCGTGGACAGGGGGCGTGGACACCATATATTTT. Drawing the rest from reference TRBV5-1 and TRBJ1-3, the complete variable domain is KAGVTQTPRYLIKTRGQQVTLSCSPISGHRSVSWYQQTPGQGLQFLFEYFSETQRNKGNFPGRFSGRQFSNSRSEMNVSTLELGDSALYLCASSLAWTGGVDTIYFGEGSWLTVV.

The V call is TRBV11-2, the J call TRBJ2-7; the D gene is possibly TRBD1 (6 bases). CDR1 and CDR2 (germline): SGHAT, FQNNGV. This CDR3 comprises 15 residues. V lost 2 bases and J lost 2, with 13 bases in between. The CDR3 is CASSLLGTNTYEQYF. For the CDR3, the DNA is TGTGCCAGCAGCTTACTCGGGACAAACACCTACGAGCAGTACTTC.

The chain is built from TRBV10-3 and TRBJ1-5; no clear D. Germline lookup yields CDR1 ENHRY and CDR2 SYGVKD. The CDR3 length is 17 residues. V was pared by 0 bases and J by 0 bases, with 12 bases between. CDR3 DNA sequence: TGTGCCATCAGTGAGTCCACAGTTGGGGATAGCAATCAGCCCCAGCATTTT. It translates to CAISESTVGDSNQPQHF.

This sequence joins TRBV5-6 and TRBJ1-3; D uncertain. Germline V gene lookup returns CDR1 SGHDT and CDR2 YYEEEE. The CDR3 totals 14 residues. V lost 0 bases, J lost 4 bases, and 8 bases lay in between. CDR3 in amino acids: CASSLDFSGNTIYF. CDR3 nucleotides: TGTGCCAGCAGCTTGGATTTCAGCGGAAACACCATATATTTT.

The chain has TRBV3-1 (or the pseudogene TRBV3-2) and TRBJ2-2; a possible D gene is TRBD2 (6 bases). CDR3 length: 15 amino acids. The germline CDR1 and CDR2 sequences are LGHDT and YNNKEL (reference sequence). V was clipped by 6 bases and J by 3 bases, with 14 bases between them. In DNA form, the CDR3 reads TGTGCCAGCAGGCGGGGACTTGGATACACCGGGGAGCTGTTTTTT. Translating it yields CASRRGLGYTGELFF.

The chain uses TRBV9 and TRBJ2-7; D is possibly TRBD1 or TRBD2 (5 bases each). The length of the CDR3 is 15 residues. Germline CDR1 SGDLS, CDR2 YYNGEE. Trimming removed 0 bases from V and 1 base from J, with 11 bases in between. In DNA form, the CDR3 reads TGTGCCAGCAGCGTAGCAGGGAGTTGGTCCTACGAGCAGTACTTC. This sequence encodes CASSVAGSWSYEQYF.

The genes are TRBV5-4 and TRBJ2-7; D is perhaps TRBD2 (5 bases). V lost 4 bases and J 0 bases, leaving 11 bases between the germline ends. The length of the CDR3 is 14 residues. The germline CDR1 and CDR2 sequences are SGHNT and YYREEE (reference sequence). The CDR3 DNA sequence: TGTGCCAGCAGCATCTCGGGAAGCTCCTACGAGCAGTACGTC. It translates to CASSISGSSYEQYV.

The chain carries TRBV30 and TRBJ2-7; 8 bases are shared with TRBD1. Trimming took 1 base from V and 5 from J; bases not matched to a gene: 4. The CDR3 totals 13 residues. In germline, CDR1 is GTSNPN, CDR2 SVGIG (reference sequence). CDR3 bases: TGTGCCTGGAGTGCAGGGGGCTTTAACGAGCAGTACTTC. It codes for CAWSAGGFNEQYF.

The chain is built from TRBV27 and TRBJ1-2; unclear D gene. Germline loops: CDR1 MNHEY, CDR2 SMNVEV (reference sequence). Trimming cost V 3 bases and J 4 bases, with 6 bases left between them. The CDR3 totals 12 residues. The CDR3 is CASSLWTYGYTF. In DNA, the CDR3 is TGTGCCAGCAGTTTGTGGACCTATGGCTACACCTTC.

The rearrangement links TRBV3-1 (or the pseudogene TRBV3-2) to TRBJ1-2; tentative D call: TRBD1 (6 bases). V was pared by 0 bases and J by 2 bases, with 16 bases between. Germline V gene lookup returns CDR1 LGHDT and CDR2 YNNKEL (reference sequence). The CDR3 loop spans 17 amino acids. CDR3 DNA: TGTGCCAGCAGCCAAGAGACGGGGACACCCTTAAACTATGGCTACACCTTC. It yields the protein CASSQETGTPLNYGYTF.

This clone was recorded a few times. The V call is TRBV19, the J call TRBJ1-2, with 9 bases identical to TRBD1. V was clipped by 5 bases and J by 0 bases; unmatched bases: 13. Germline loops: CDR1 LNHDA, CDR2 SQIVND (reference sequence). The CDR3 length is 18 residues. CDR3 sequence (DNA): TGTGCCAGTAGTCTTACAGGGGACAGGGATATCGCTAACTATGGCTACACCTTC. Translated, it gives CASSLTGDRDIANYGYTF.

The chain joins TRBV5-1 to TRBJ2-1; the match to TRBD2 covers 10 bases. This CDR3 region has 15 residues. CDR1 is SGHRS, CDR2 YFSETQ, per germline. V lost 2 bases to trimming and J lost 10 bases; unmatched junction nucleotides: 9. The CDR3 spells CASSFSTSGLEEQFF. The CDR3 DNA follows: TGCGCCAGCAGCTTCTCGACTAGCGGGTTGGAAGAGCAGTTCTTC.

This chain links TRBV7-6 with TRBJ2-2; 8 nucleotides align to TRBD2. V trimming: 1 base; J trimming: 3 bases; junction bases outside the gene matches: 4. The CDR3 length is 16 residues. The germline CDR1 and CDR2 sequences are SGHVS and FNYEAQ. CDR3 amino acids: CASSLVGLDDTGELFF. The DNA of the CDR3 is TGTGCCAGCAGCTTAGTGGGACTAGACGACACCGGGGAGCTGTTTTTT.

The chain is built from TRBV18 and TRBJ1-1; tentative D call: TRBD1 (6 bases). CDR1 KGHSH and CDR2 LQKENI come from the germline V gene. This CDR3 comprises 15 residues. V gave up 5 bases and J gave up 6 bases, with 19 bases separating them. CDR3 sequence: CASSTWGGGPPEAFF. CDR3 bases: TGTGCCAGCTCAACATGGGGTGGGGGGCCCCCTGAAGCTTTCTTT.